This is a list of T cell receptor beta chains from one sample in a study of low-dose radiotherapy and immunotherapy resistance in tumors. TCRdb analysed the reads with MiXCR anew, one entry per CDR3 protein. The table shows approximately 45,000 distinct CDR3 sequences, with approximately 26% occurring only once. Source: PBMCs, taken after low-dose radiotherapy plus immunotherapy. The receptors originated from a male donor with prostate cancer. CDR3s include the opening cysteine and the closing phenylalanine or tryptophan. D genes are given only for firm matches. Clone size is not always given. Where it is, it says once, few, many or a class for expanded clones.

v_gene,d_gene,j_gene,abundance,CDR3aa,CDR3nt
TRBV10-3,.,TRBJ2-7,few,CAITPDSYEQYF,TGTGCCATCACCCCGGACAGTTACGAGCAGTACTTC
TRBV6-4,.,TRBJ1-5,.,CASSRQVGSGIQPQHF,TGTGCCAGCAGTAGACAGGTCGGATCAGGGATTCAGCCCCAGCATTTT
TRBV7-7,.,TRBJ2-7,many,CASSLYQGYEQYF,TGTGCCAGCAGCTTATATCAGGGCTACGAGCAGTACTTC
TRBV5-1,.,TRBJ2-3,many,CASSSRLGTDTQYF,TGCGCCAGCAGCTCACGACTGGGCACAGATACGCAGTATTTT
TRBV6-1,TRBD2,TRBJ2-1,.,CASSENPSGFGEQFF,TGTGCCAGCAGTGAAAATCCTAGCGGGTTTGGTGAGCAGTTCTTC
TRBV6-6,TRBD1,TRBJ1-1,many,CATRQGLNTEAFF,TGTGCCACCCGACAGGGGTTGAACACTGAAGCTTTCTTT
TRBV29-1,TRBD2,TRBJ2-7,many,CSVSTSGSSEQYF,TGCAGCGTTTCTACTAGCGGGAGTTCCGAGCAGTACTTC
TRBV28,TRBD1,TRBJ1-6,many,CASSTGQGYNSPLHF,TGTGCCAGCAGCACGGGACAGGGGTATAATTCACCCCTCCACTTT
TRBV6-2/TRBV6-3,TRBD1,TRBJ2-2,once,CASGRTGGKTGELFF,TGTGCCAGCGGAAGGACAGGGGGCAAAACCGGGGAGCTGTTTTTT
TRBV4-3,.,TRBJ1-1,many,CASSQDQIGSEAFF,TGCGCCAGCAGCCAAGATCAAATTGGGAGTGAAGCTTTCTTT
TRBV7-9,.,TRBJ1-2,many,CASSSYGYGYTF,TGTGCCAGCAGCTCTTACGGCTATGGCTACACCTTC
TRBV27,TRBD1,TRBJ2-6,many,CASRTGGLANVLTF,TGTGCCAGCAGGACAGGGGGCCTGGCCAACGTCCTGACTTTC
TRBV2,TRBD1,TRBJ2-6,.,CASNGQVRGANVLTF,TGTGCCAGCAACGGACAGGTCAGAGGGGCCAACGTCCTGACTTTC
TRBV28,.,TRBJ2-3,.,CASTTASTDTQYF,TGTGCCAGCACGACAGCTAGCACAGATACGCAGTATTTT
TRBV6-2/TRBV6-3,.,TRBJ1-5,many,CASSALRDGNQPQHF,TGTGCCAGCAGTGCTCTACGGGATGGCAATCAGCCCCAGCATTTT
TRBV10-1,TRBD1,TRBJ1-5,many,CASSDRQGQPQHF,TGCGCCAGCAGTGATCGACAGGGACAGCCCCAGCATTTT
TRBV7-2,.,TRBJ1-5,few,CASSLAWGAQQPQHF,TGTGCCAGCAGCTTAGCGTGGGGGGCCCAACAGCCCCAGCATTTT
TRBV6-5,TRBD1,TRBJ1-2,few,CASSYGGGGYGYTF,TGTGCCAGCAGTTACGGAGGGGGCGGCTATGGCTACACCTTC
TRBV12-5,.,TRBJ1-5,few,CASGLVPKGIDLLYSNQPQHF,TGTGCTAGTGGTTTGGTACCGAAAGGGATCGACTTACTCTATAGCAATCAGCCCCAGCATTTT
TRBV5-4,TRBD2,TRBJ2-1,many,CASSLAGLAGEQFF,TGTGCCAGCAGCTTGGCGGGACTAGCGGGAGAGCAGTTCTTC
TRBV7-3,.,TRBJ1-1,many,CASSFMGGTEAFF,TGTGCCAGCAGTTTTATGGGGGGAACTGAAGCTTTCTTT
TRBV18,TRBD2,TRBJ2-3,many,CASSGLAGTDTQYF,TGTGCCAGCTCCGGACTAGCGGGAACAGATACGCAGTATTTT
TRBV7-2,.,TRBJ1-1,many,CASSLSAAGKAFF,TGTGCCAGCAGCCTTTCGGCGGCAGGGAAAGCTTTCTTT
TRBV11-3,TRBD2,TRBJ2-3,many,CASSPGTSGATDTQYF,TGTGCCAGCAGCCCCGGGACTAGCGGGGCCACAGATACGCAGTATTTT
TRBV27,.,TRBJ2-7,.,CASSLTGSYEQYF,TGTGCCAGCAGTTTGACAGGCTCCTACGAGCAGTACTTC
TRBV12-3/TRBV12-4,TRBD2,TRBJ2-7,many,CASSASGVWEQYF,TGTGCCAGCAGCGCTAGCGGGGTATGGGAGCAGTACTTC
TRBV28,.,TRBJ2-3,.,CASSGDATIRGTDTQYF,TGTGCCAGCAGTGGGGACGCCACCATCCGCGGCACAGATACGCAGTATTTT
TRBV20-1,TRBD1,TRBJ1-1,many,CSAKGAGGTEAFF,TGCAGTGCTAAGGGGGCTGGGGGAACTGAAGCTTTCTTT
TRBV21-1,.,TRBJ1-2,many,CASSLSGLPNYGYTF,TGTGCCAGCAGCCTCTCGGGGTTACCTAACTATGGCTACACCTTC
TRBV5-1,.,TRBJ2-1,few,CASSPATTGGRNEQFF,TGCGCCAGCAGCCCCGCGACCACGGGGGGCAGGAATGAGCAGTTCTTC
TRBV28,TRBD2,TRBJ2-2,many,CASSTGGNTGELFF,TGTGCCAGCTCGACGGGAGGGAACACCGGGGAGCTGTTTTTT
TRBV11-2,TRBD2,TRBJ2-7,many,CASSPGTSGRSSYEQYF,TGTGCCAGCAGCCCCGGGACTAGCGGGAGGAGTTCCTACGAGCAGTACTTC
TRBV9,.,TRBJ1-2,many,CASSVMGITNVYGYTF,TGTGCCAGCAGCGTAATGGGGATCACTAACGTCTATGGCTACACCTTC
TRBV30,.,TRBJ2-3,many,CAWSVTSSTDTQYF,TGTGCCTGGAGTGTAACTAGCAGCACAGATACGCAGTATTTT
TRBV2,.,TRBJ2-7,.,CASSVNEQYF,TGTGCCAGCAGTGTGAACGAGCAGTACTTC
TRBV2,.,TRBJ2-5,.,CASSEWRGQETQYF,TGTGCCAGCAGTGAATGGCGGGGACAAGAGACCCAGTACTTC
TRBV7-8,TRBD1,TRBJ1-3,few,CASSFGDRGVGNTIYF,TGTGCCAGCAGCTTCGGGGACAGGGGGGTCGGAAACACCATATATTTT
TRBV21-1,.,TRBJ1-6,many,CANPLDRAHNSPLHF,TGTGCCAACCCGCTCGACAGGGCTCATAATTCACCCCTCCACTTT
TRBV27,TRBD1,TRBJ1-6,many,CASSWGGQGGSPLHF,TGTGCCAGCAGTTGGGGCGGACAGGGAGGATCACCCCTCCACTTT
TRBV25-1,TRBD1,TRBJ2-1,many,CASIQQGNEQFF,TGTGCCAGCATTCAACAGGGGAATGAGCAGTTCTTC
TRBV7-6,TRBD2,TRBJ2-1,many,CASTARLGGREDNEQFF,TGTGCCAGCACCGCGCGGTTGGGCGGGAGGGAGGACAATGAGCAGTTCTTC
TRBV7-2,.,TRBJ2-6,many,CASSSFSGHLSGANVLTF,TGTGCCAGCAGCTCCTTCTCGGGACACCTCTCTGGGGCCAACGTCCTGACTTTC
TRBV7-9,.,TRBJ1-1,many,CASSLVADSEAFF,TGTGCCAGCAGCTTAGTAGCGGACAGTGAAGCTTTCTTT
TRBV28,.,TRBJ2-4,many,CASSAHVGQGLDIQYF,TGTGCCAGCAGTGCTCACGTGGGCCAAGGACTTGACATTCAGTACTTC
TRBV10-2,.,TRBJ2-3,many,CASSEGGPWGGYTQYF,TGCGCCAGCAGTGAGGGAGGTCCGTGGGGAGGTTATACGCAGTATTTT
TRBV5-1,TRBD2,TRBJ2-1,many,CASRVGLAGGPVAYNEQFF,TGCGCCAGCCGAGTAGGACTAGCGGGAGGGCCCGTCGCCTACAATGAGCAGTTCTTC
TRBV6-2/TRBV6-3,.,TRBJ2-2,many,CASRKQGNTGELFF,TGTGCCAGCAGAAAACAGGGGAACACCGGGGAGCTGTTTTTT
TRBV19,TRBD2,TRBJ2-3,many,CASSIGGGYTDTQYF,TGTGCCAGTAGTATAGGCGGGGGGTACACAGATACGCAGTATTTT
TRBV2,TRBD1,TRBJ2-1,.,CASRQGTYNEQFF,TGTGCCAGCAGACAGGGGACCTACAATGAGCAGTTCTTC
TRBV5-6,TRBD1,TRBJ1-1,.,CASSLISDRGGLNTEAFF,TGTGCCAGCAGCTTAATTTCGGACAGGGGAGGGTTGAACACTGAAGCTTTCTTT
TRBV4-2,.,TRBJ1-1,many,CASSRTGSTEAFF,TGTGCCAGCAGCCGCACAGGGTCCACTGAAGCTTTCTTT